These 3 T cell receptor beta chains share one sample of origin, sequenced in a study of cytomegalovirus exposure and HLA in healthy donors. Primers included in the PCR were 60 Vbeta and 13 Jbeta primers. Measured with immunoSEQ multiplex PCR; TCRdb has only the in-frame clones, and not every one. The table shows approximately 150,000 clones, with roughly a tenth occurring only once. Sample: PBMCs. The receptors stem from a male donor in good health and CMV-seronegative.

A few counts support this clone. This chain links TRBV15 with TRBJ1-4; D not certain. V lost 0 bases, J lost 0 bases, and 14 bases lay in between. CDR3 length equals 18 residues. CDR1 is LNHNV, CDR2 YYDKDF, per germline (reference sequence). DNA for the CDR3: TGTGCCACCAGCAGAGAGTTTCAGACTTCTACAACTAATGAAAAACTGTTTTTT. As protein: CATSREFQTSTTNEKLFF.

This clone was observed a few times. V and J are TRBV4-1 and TRBJ1-1; TRBD1 agrees at 10 bases. The CDR3 contains 14 residues. CDR1 MGHRA and CDR2 YSYEKL come from the germline V gene. J was trimmed by 11 bases and V by 3 bases; bases with no gene match: 9. The CDR3 loop is CASSQIGTGVQAFF. CDR3 coding DNA: TGCGCCAGCAGCCAGATAGGGACAGGGGTACAGGCTTTCTTT.

CDR3 loop: CASSSDPLGSGNTIYF. The CDR3 bases are TGTGCCAGCAGCTCAGACCCCCTAGGCTCTGGAAACACCATATATTTT. J is TRBJ1-3 and V is TRBV11-2; D unresolved. This CDR3 has 16 residues. Looked up from germline, CDR1 is SGHAT and CDR2 is FQNNGV. V lost 4 bases and J lost 0, with 13 bases in between.